This is a list of T cell receptor beta chains from one sample in a study of human T cells and chemical hapten exposure. TCRdb re-called the RACE reads through MiXCR, storing one row per CDR3 protein. The table has 55,000 to 75,000 distinct CDR3 sequences, around 6.3% seen once; the top ten hold roughly 3.5%. Sample: whole blood. These receptors all come from a female donor in good health. Some clones in this sample may be carry-over from other donors' samples. Both conserved end residues are part of each CDR3. A D gene is named only where the DNA matches it firmly. A row's size may be missing; if present it is once, few, many or a size class.

J: TRBJ2-5
V: TRBV12-3/TRBV12-4
size: many
D: .
length: 13
CDR3: CASSPTAGQRKYF
DNA: TGTGCCAGCAGTCCGACGGCGGGACAGAGGAAGTACTTC

J: TRBJ1-1
V: TRBV7-9
size: .
D: TRBD1
length: 14
CDR3: CASSLRGGVGEAFF
DNA: TGTGCCAGCAGCTTAAGAGGGGGCGTTGGTGAAGCTTTCTTT

J: TRBJ2-3
V: TRBV4-3
size: few
D: TRBD2
length: 16
CDR3: CASSQGTSGYTDTQYF
DNA: TGCGCCAGCAGCCAAGGGACTAGCGGTTACACAGATACGCAGTATTTT

J: TRBJ2-3
V: TRBV5-6
size: many
D: .
length: 13
CDR3: CASSRSEADTQYF
DNA: TGTGCCAGCAGCCGTTCGGAGGCAGATACGCAGTATTTT

J: TRBJ2-7
V: TRBV28
size: many
D: .
length: 14
CDR3: CASSSFPNSYEQYF
DNA: TGTGCCAGCAGTTCCTTCCCGAATTCCTACGAGCAGTACTTC

J: TRBJ2-5
V: TRBV5-1
size: many
D: .
length: 14
CDR3: CASSLIQGGETQYF
DNA: TGCGCCAGCAGCTTGATCCAAGGAGGGGAGACCCAGTACTTC

J: TRBJ2-7
V: TRBV4-2
size: many
D: .
length: 13
CDR3: CASSQVISDEQYF
DNA: TGTGCCAGCAGCCAAGTGATCAGTGACGAGCAGTACTTC

J: TRBJ2-1
V: TRBV29-1
size: many
D: .
length: 11
CDR3: CSVTGRNEQFF
DNA: TGCAGCGTGACTGGAAGGAATGAGCAGTTCTTC

J: TRBJ1-4
V: TRBV20-1
size: many
D: .
length: 13
CDR3: CSASPGSNEKLFF
DNA: TGCAGTGCTAGTCCGGGGAGTAATGAAAAACTGTTTTTT

J: TRBJ1-1
V: TRBV29-1
size: medium-sized
D: .
length: 14
CDR3: CSVEAPRGYTEAFF
DNA: TGCAGCGTTGAAGCCCCCAGGGGTTACACTGAAGCTTTCTTT

J: TRBJ2-5
V: TRBV6-5
size: .
D: TRBD2
length: 14
CDR3: CASSYYGGGETQYF
DNA: TGTGCCAGCAGTTACTATGGGGGGGGTGAGACCCAGTACTTC

J: TRBJ2-3
V: TRBV7-2
size: many
D: TRBD2
length: 18
CDR3: CASSIRLGLAGGIDTQYF
DNA: TGTGCCAGCAGCATACGGCTCGGACTAGCGGGAGGAATAGATACGCAGTATTTT

J: TRBJ2-5
V: TRBV2
size: .
D: TRBD1
length: 14
CDR3: CASTSLGTGGTQYF
DNA: TGTGCCAGCACCTCGCTCGGGACAGGGGGGACCCAGTACTTC

J: TRBJ2-2
V: TRBV4-2
size: many
D: TRBD2
length: 17
CDR3: CASSQRAGGLTTGELFF
DNA: TGTGCCAGCAGCCAGCGAGCGGGAGGTCTGACCACCGGGGAGCTGTTTTTT

J: TRBJ1-2
V: TRBV5-1
size: many
D: .
length: 15
CDR3: CASSPDTGDLYGYTF
DNA: TGCGCCAGCAGCCCGGATACTGGGGACCTCTATGGCTACACCTTC

J: TRBJ1-5
V: TRBV20-1
size: many
D: TRBD1
length: 13
CDR3: CSAAGTGNQPQHF
DNA: TGCAGTGCTGCCGGGACAGGGAATCAGCCCCAGCATTTT

J: TRBJ2-7
V: TRBV27
size: few
D: .
length: 14
CDR3: CASSLGRKVNEQYF
DNA: TGTGCCAGCAGCCTGGGACGGAAGGTGAACGAGCAGTACTTC

J: TRBJ2-5
V: TRBV12-3/TRBV12-4
size: few
D: .
length: 13
CDR3: CASSLDQEETQYF
DNA: TGTGCCAGCAGTTTAGACCAGGAAGAGACCCAGTACTTC

J: TRBJ1-1
V: TRBV6-2/TRBV6-3
size: many
D: .
length: 13
CDR3: CASSSGTLTEAFF
DNA: TGTGCCAGCAGTTCAGGGACACTCACTGAAGCTTTCTTT

J: TRBJ2-3
V: TRBV7-8
size: few
D: TRBD2
length: 18
CDR3: CASSLGLAGGPRTDTQYF
DNA: TGTGCCAGCAGCCTAGGTCTAGCGGGAGGGCCGAGGACAGATACGCAGTATTTT

J: TRBJ2-5
V: TRBV5-6
size: .
D: .
length: 13
CDR3: CASSWTDPETQYF
DNA: TGTGCCAGCAGCTGGACAGACCCGGAGACCCAGTACTTC

J: TRBJ2-1
V: TRBV7-2
size: .
D: .
length: 14
CDR3: CASSLAGVYNEQFF
DNA: TGTGCCAGCAGCTTAGCAGGGGTATACAATGAGCAGTTCTTC

J: TRBJ1-5
V: TRBV6-5
size: few
D: .
length: 13
CDR3: CASSYAGGQPQHF
DNA: TGTGCCAGCAGTTACGCCGGAGGTCAGCCCCAGCATTTT

J: TRBJ2-2
V: TRBV29-1
size: few
D: TRBD2
length: 14
CDR3: CSGVEGGSTGELFF
DNA: TGCAGCGGGGTGGAGGGCGGGAGCACCGGGGAGCTGTTTTTT

J: TRBJ2-1
V: TRBV29-1
size: many
D: .
length: 13
CDR3: CSVQPHAGNEQFF
DNA: TGCAGCGTCCAACCCCATGCTGGGAATGAGCAGTTCTTC

J: TRBJ2-5
V: TRBV3-1
size: many
D: TRBD2
length: 16
CDR3: CASSQDTLAGSSTQYF
DNA: TGTGCCAGCAGCCAAGATACACTAGCGGGCTCCTCGACCCAGTACTTC

J: TRBJ1-4
V: TRBV9
size: few
D: TRBD1
length: 15
CDR3: CASSTRGDRNEKLFF
DNA: TGTGCCAGCAGCACGCGGGGGGACAGGAACGAAAAACTGTTTTTT

J: TRBJ2-1
V: TRBV2
size: .
D: TRBD2
length: 15
CDR3: CASRESGSRYNEQFF
DNA: TGTGCCAGCAGAGAAAGCGGGAGCCGCTACAATGAGCAGTTCTTC

J: TRBJ2-7
V: TRBV20-1
size: many
D: TRBD2
length: 15
CDR3: CSARDGLAGSYEQYF
DNA: TGCAGTGCTAGAGACGGGCTAGCGGGGTCCTACGAGCAGTACTTC

J: TRBJ1-2
V: TRBV28
size: few
D: .
length: 13
CDR3: CASSLRENYGYTF
DNA: TGTGCCAGCAGTTTACGGGAAAACTATGGCTACACCTTC